The 28 T cell receptor beta chains below were found in one sample sequenced in a study of cytomegalovirus exposure and HLA in healthy donors (TCRdb year 2017). Libraries came from the immunoSEQ multiplex PCR assay. A mixture of 60 forward primers for TCR Vbeta segments and 13 reverse primers for TCR Jbeta segments was used in the multiplex PCR. What TCRdb holds here is the immuneACCESS table cut down to in-frame rearrangements. Part of the clones is not present; checked against another copy, under half of the missing clones reflect an unresolved V gene, and the others are unexplained. This sample holds under 200,000 clones; around 80% were observed only once. Jointly, the top ten make up 4.3% of the sample. Sequencing was carried out using PBMCs. These receptors all come from a middle-aged man in good health and CMV-seronegative.

Comment on this clone: Compared with germline, one end of the junction differs, possibly owing to a read error. Other DNA sequences in the sample encode the same CDR3. V is TRBV19 and J is TRBJ2-2; a possible D gene is TRBD2 (5 bases). From germline, CDR1 is LNHDA and CDR2 SQIVND (reference sequence). CDR3 length: 16 amino acids. CDR3 region: CASSTRTFANTGELFF. In DNA, the CDR3 is TGTGCCAGTAGTACCCGGACTTTCGCGAACACTGGGGAGCTGTTTTTT.

The V gene is TRBV19, the J gene TRBJ1-1; TRBD1 is a possible D gene (5 bases). The germline CDR1 and CDR2 sequences are LNHDA and SQIVND (reference sequence). Trimming cost V 4 bases and J 1 base, with 10 bases left between them. This CDR3 has 14 residues. CDR3 residues: CASSSQGWNTEAFF. DNA of the CDR3: TGTGCCAGTAGTAGTCAGGGTTGGAACACTGAAGCTTTCTTT. Full variable domain (rest looked up from reference TRBV19 and TRBJ1-1): DGGITQSPKYLFRKEGQNVTLSCEQNLNHDAMYWYRQDPGQGLRLIYYSQIVNDFQKGDIAEGYSVSREKKESFPLTVTSAQKNPTAFYLCASSSQGWNTEAFFGQGTRLTVV.

The chain joins TRBV6-6 to TRBJ2-7, with 7 bases identical to TRBD1. V shed 2 bases and J 2 bases; nucleotides not matched to a gene: 9. Per the germline V gene, CDR1 is MNHNY and CDR2 is SVGAGI (reference sequence). This CDR3 has 16 amino acids. The CDR3 sequence: CASSYNRGSTTYEQYF. CDR3 bases: TGTGCCAGCAGTTACAACAGGGGATCCACAACCTACGAGCAGTACTTC.

The V gene is TRBV10-3, the J gene TRBJ1-3; 10 bases align to TRBD1. CDR1 is ENHRY, CDR2 SYGVKD, per germline. The CDR3 has 15 residues. V lost 2 bases to trimming and J lost 3 bases; unmatched junction nucleotides: 1. CDR3 in DNA: TGTGCCATCAGTGAGGGGGACAGGGGTGGAAACACCATATATTTT. Translated, it gives CAISEGDRGGNTIYF.

This clone came up a few times. The chain has TRBV5-6 and TRBJ1-2, with TRBD1 as a possible D gene (5 bases). CDR3 length: 15 residues. The V and J ends lost 4 bases and 8 bases respectively, with 21 bases between them. Germline loops: CDR1 SGHDT, CDR2 YYEEEE. CDR3 in DNA: TGTGCCAGCAGCACGCCCGGGACTCCTACGGGAGGCTACACCTTC. Protein sequence: CASSTPGTPTGGYTF. The whole variable domain, remainder taken from reference TRBV5-6 and TRBJ1-2, is DAGVTQSPTHLIKTRGQQVTLRCSPKSGHDTVSWYQQALGQGPQFIFQYYEEEERQRGNFPDRFSGHQFPNYSSELNVNALLLGDSALYLCASSTPGTPTGGYTFGSGTRLTVV.

Details on this clone: One junction end disagrees with the germline gene, perhaps due to a read error. This chain connects TRBV4-3 to TRBJ2-7; the D gene is possibly TRBD2 (5 bases). CDR1 and CDR2 (germline): LGHNA, YSLEER. The CDR3 consists of 15 residues. CDR3 sequence: CASSQGRGSSYEQYF. The CDR3 DNA reads TGCGCCAGCAGTCAAGGTAGAGGGTCCTCCTACGAGCAGTACTTC.

The chain combines TRBV28 with TRBJ1-1; D may be TRBD1 (6 bases). Per germline, CDR1 MDHEN and CDR2 SYDVKM. V dropped 6 bases and J dropped 1 base, with 9 bases sitting between them. The CDR3 is 13 amino acids. CDR3 bases: TGTGCCAGCAGATGGACAGAGAACACTGAAGCTTTCTTT. Translated, it gives CASRWTENTEAFF.

Comments on this clone: Compared with germline, one end of the junction differs, possibly owing to a read error. The chain links TRBV29-1 to TRBJ2-1, with 8 bases lining up with TRBD1. The V gene's germline CDR1 is SQVTM and CDR2 ANQGSEA. The CDR3 loop spans 14 amino acids. The CDR3 DNA sequence: TGCAGCGTTGAAGTGGACAGGGCGATGGGTGAGCGGTTCTTC. It translates to CSVEVDRAMGERFF.

The V and J genes are TRBV18 and TRBJ2-1; 9 nucleotides align to TRBD1. Trimming took 2 bases from V and 7 from J; bases not matched to a gene: 6. The V gene's germline CDR1 is KGHSH and CDR2 LQKENI. The CDR3 consists of 15 residues. This CDR3 reads CASSPGTGYRNEQFF. The CDR3 coding sequence is TGTGCCAGCTCACCAGGGACAGGGTATCGGAATGAGCAGTTCTTC.

This clone was seen a few times. The genes are TRBV25-1 and TRBJ2-7; D possibly corresponds to TRBD2 (6 bases). Germline V lookup: CDR1 MGHDK, CDR2 SYGVNS. The CDR3 is 16 residues long. V lost 3 bases and J 4 bases, leaving 19 bases between the germline ends. The DNA for the CDR3 is TGTGCCAGCAGTGAGCTGCAGGGAGGAGTAGGGTACGAGCAGTACTTC. Its protein is CASSELQGGVGYEQYF.

V usage is TRBV11-2 and J usage is TRBJ2-7; D ambiguous. The V and J ends lost 1 base and 3 bases respectively, with 7 bases between them. This CDR3 spans 13 amino acids. Per germline, CDR1 SGHAT and CDR2 FQNNGV. CDR3 amino acids: CASSLVSSYEQYF. CDR3 DNA: TGTGCCAGCAGCTTAGTTTCGAGCTACGAGCAGTACTTC.

A remark on this clone: A junction boundary mismatches the germline segment, possibly from a read error. This chain links TRBV27 with TRBJ2-2; perhaps TRBD2 as D (5 bases). This CDR3 spans 14 amino acids. Per the germline V gene, CDR1 is MNHEY and CDR2 is SMNVEV (reference sequence). The CDR3 loop is CASSLNANTGKLFF. CDR3 DNA sequence: TGTGCCAGCAGTTTAAACGCGAACACCGGGAAGCTGTTTTTT.

The genes are TRBV9 and TRBJ2-5; D is perhaps TRBD2 (6 bases). Trimming shortened V by 0 bases and J by 5 bases, and 11 bases separated the two germline ends. The CDR3 runs 14 residues. From germline, CDR1 is SGDLS and CDR2 YYNGEE. DNA of the CDR3: TGTGCCAGCAGCGTAGATGGAGGAGGGGAGACCCAGTACTTC. It specifies CASSVDGGGETQYF.

The CDR3 loop reads CASSPRTGSDTQYF. CDR3 coding DNA: TGTGCCAGCAGCCCCCGGACAGGGTCAGATACGCAGTATTTT. J is TRBJ2-3 and V is TRBV7-9, with 8 bases matching TRBD1. This CDR3 contains 14 residues. The ends lost 5 bases at V and 4 bases at J; junction bases unmatched: 5. Germline V gene lookup returns CDR1 SEHNR and CDR2 FQNEAQ (reference sequence).

This chain links TRBV2 with TRBJ2-7; 8 bases are a match to TRBD2. There are 13 residues in the CDR3. V trimming: 6 bases; J trimming: 4 bases; junction bases outside the gene matches: 5. Germline V gives CDR1 SNHLY, CDR2 FYNNEI. CDR3 nucleotides: TGTGCCAGCAGGTCGGGGGGGGGTTACGAGCAGTACTTC. The encoded protein is CASRSGGGYEQYF.

The chain links TRBV7-6 to TRBJ1-5; D gene unclear. This CDR3 spans 13 amino acids. CDR1 SGHVS and CDR2 FNYEAQ come from the germline V gene. Trimming removed 2 bases from V and 4 bases from J, with 6 bases in between. Written as DNA, the CDR3 is TGTGCCAGCAGCTTATCAGTGAATCAGCCCCAGCATTTT. Its protein is CASSLSVNQPQHF.

The J gene is TRBJ1-4, the V gene TRBV11-2, with a tentative D call TRBD1 (5 bases). Germline CDR1 SGHAT, CDR2 FQNNGV. V was trimmed by 5 bases and J by 3 bases, leaving 16 bases between them. CDR3 length: 16 amino acids. CDR3 sequence reads: CASSPRGGVSNEKLFF. The CDR3 DNA is TGTGCCAGCAGCCCGCGGGGGGGGGTCTCTAATGAAAAACTGTTTTTT.

This clone has just a few counts. This chain uses TRBV5-6 with TRBJ2-7; TRBD1 agrees at 9 bases. The germline V gene encodes CDR1 SGHDT and CDR2 YYEEEE. This CDR3 region has 15 residues. V shed 4 bases, J shed 6 bases, and the junction held 11 bases outside the gene matches. For the CDR3, the DNA is TGTGCCAGCAGCCGCCCCGGGACAGGGATCTTCGAGCAGTACTTC. As protein: CASSRPGTGIFEQYF.

V is TRBV5-1 and J is TRBJ2-2, with a possible D match to TRBD2 (6 bases). This CDR3 has 15 residues. The germline V gene encodes CDR1 SGHRS and CDR2 YFSETQ. Trimming stripped 4 bases from V and 3 bases from J, with 13 bases between. CDR3 nucleotide sequence: TGCGCCAGCAGCCCGGACACGGGAGACACCGGGGAGCTGTTTTTT. This gives the protein CASSPDTGDTGELFF.

The table lists this clone with a few counts. The rearrangement uses TRBV18 and TRBJ2-7; TRBD1 matches 10 bases. V trimming: 10 bases; J trimming: 2 bases; junction bases outside the gene matches: 8. This CDR3 has 14 amino acids. Germline CDR1 is KGHSH and CDR2 is LQKENI. CDR3 in amino acids: CATRSGTGAYEQYF. CDR3 sequence (DNA): TGTGCCACCCGATCGGGGACAGGGGCCTACGAGCAGTACTTC.

The chain recombines TRBV27 with TRBJ2-1; TRBD2 agrees at 13 bases. Germline V gene lookup returns CDR1 MNHEY and CDR2 SMNVEV (reference sequence). The junction had 3 bases not matched to a gene; V was cut back by 6 bases and J by 4 bases. The CDR3 runs to 15 residues. In DNA form, the CDR3 reads TGTGCCAGCAGCCGGACTAGCGGGGGTTACAATGAGCAGTTCTTC. It specifies CASSRTSGGYNEQFF.

The rearrangement joins TRBV2 to TRBJ2-7; D is unresolved. The V gene lost 1 base and the J gene lost 2 bases, with 9 bases spanning the gap. The CDR3 spans 14 residues. CDR1 is SNHLY, CDR2 FYNNEI, per germline. As DNA, the CDR3 is TGTGCCAGCAGTGAAGGGAGCTACCCCTACGAGCAGTACTTC. Its protein product is CASSEGSYPYEQYF.

This clone was counted a few times. The V call is TRBV30, the J call TRBJ2-7, with D possibly matching TRBD2 (7 bases). The V gene's germline CDR1 is GTSNPN and CDR2 SVGIG (reference sequence). Trimming took 7 bases from V and 5 from J, leaving 21 bases between them. CDR3 length: 14 residues. CDR3 loop: CASRGGDNWHEQYF. CDR3 sequence (DNA): TGTGCCTCGAGGGGGGGGGATAATTGGCACGAGCAGTACTTC.

The chain has TRBV7-3 and TRBJ2-2; D is possibly TRBD1 (5 bases). Germline CDR1 and CDR2: SGHTA and FQGTGA. Trimming took off 5 bases at V and 6 bases at J, with 10 bases between the two ends. The CDR3 length is 13 residues. The CDR3 region is CASSPRASGELFF. The CDR3 DNA follows: TGTGCCAGCAGCCCCAGGGCGTCCGGGGAGCTGTTTTTT.

The CDR3 DNA reads as TGTGCCAGCAGCCAAACAGGGGGCGGGTACGAGCAGTACTTC. It codes for CASSQTGGGYEQYF. This sequence joins TRBV7-3 and TRBJ2-7; 9 bases align to TRBD1. Unmatched junction bases numbered 6, after V lost 5 bases and J lost 4 bases. The length of the CDR3 is 14 residues. Germline V gives CDR1 SGHTA, CDR2 FQGTGA.

The chain carries TRBV9 and TRBJ2-5; D remains unclear. Germline assignment: CDR1 SGDLS and CDR2 YYNGEE. This CDR3 region has 13 residues. V gave up 7 bases and J gave up 5 bases, with 15 bases separating them. CDR3 DNA: TGTGCCAGCCAAGCAAAGGCGGAGGAGACCCAGTACTTC. Translating it yields CASQAKAEETQYF. Full variable domain (missing parts from reference TRBV9 and TRBJ2-5): DSGVTQTPKHLITATGQRVTLRCSPRSGDLSVYWYQQSLDQGLQFLIQYYNGEERAKGNILERFSAQQFPDLHSELNLSSLELGDSALYFCASQAKAEETQYFGPGTRLLVL.

CDR3 sequence reads: CASSLGRETDTQYF. Here the CDR3 DNA reads TGTGCCAGCAGTTTAGGGAGAGAGACAGATACGCAGTATTTT. This rearrangement joins TRBV28 to TRBJ2-3; D might be TRBD2 (5 bases). V was trimmed by 2 bases and J by 3 bases, leaving 9 bases between them. There are 14 residues in the CDR3. Germline V gene data show CDR1 as MDHEN and CDR2 as SYDVKM.

This rearrangement joins TRBV30 to TRBJ2-7; possibly TRBD2 for D (6 bases). The CDR3 sequence is 12 residues long. The V end was cut by 3 bases, the J end by 3 bases, with 9 bases between. CDR1 and CDR2 (germline): GTSNPN, SVGIG (reference sequence). The CDR3 loop reads CAWSLGGYEQYF. CDR3 DNA sequence: TGTGCCTGGAGCTTGGGGGGCTACGAGCAGTACTTC.